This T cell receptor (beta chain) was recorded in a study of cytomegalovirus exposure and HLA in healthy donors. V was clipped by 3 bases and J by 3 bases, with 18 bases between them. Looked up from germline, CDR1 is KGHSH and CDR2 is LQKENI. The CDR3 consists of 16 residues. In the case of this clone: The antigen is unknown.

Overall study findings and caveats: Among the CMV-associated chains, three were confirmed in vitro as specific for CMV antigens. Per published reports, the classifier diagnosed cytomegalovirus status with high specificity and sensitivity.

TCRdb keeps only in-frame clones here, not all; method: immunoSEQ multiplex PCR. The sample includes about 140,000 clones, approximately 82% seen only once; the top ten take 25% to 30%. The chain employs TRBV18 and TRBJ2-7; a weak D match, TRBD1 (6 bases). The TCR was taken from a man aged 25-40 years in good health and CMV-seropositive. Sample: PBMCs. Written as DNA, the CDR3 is TGTGCCAGCTCACCGGAAACAGGGTGGAGTAACTACGAGCAGTACTTC. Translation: CASSPETGWSNYEQYF.